Described below is a single TCR beta chain sequence and its context. Its antigen is unidentified. The sample is drawn from a study of CXCR3-negative and CXCR3-positive naive CD8 T cells. Study summary: The libraries yielded around 140 million TRB reads, about 1.5 +/- 0.3 million each.

Points from the study as a whole: Naive subsets showed comparable surface CD5, and TCR interaction strength was also inferred from TRB CDR3 physicochemistry. Partial loss of CXCR3 expression followed cryopreservation; most assays used fresh PBMCs. Both naive subsets, CXCR3-negative and CXCR3-positive, displayed similar TRBV-TRBJ usage, unlike memory cells.

Germline V gene lookup returns CDR1 MNHNY and CDR2 SVGAGI (reference sequence). CDR3 length: 13 amino acids. Via 5' RACE with UMI labels, TRB cDNA libraries were prepared. Each CDR3 protein gets one entry in TCRdb, which reprocessed the 5' RACE reads and gives no DNA. The sample table sets out around 29,000 distinct CDR3 sequences. The clonotype originates from a human donor in good health. Some clones in this sample may be carry-over from other donors' samples. What was sequenced was memory CD8+ T cells from blood. The V and J genes are TRBV6-6 and TRBJ2-3. CDR3 loop: CASMAFSTDTQYF.